The TCR beta chain described here comes from a study of T cells after yellow fever vaccination (dated by TCRdb to about 2019). With respect to the entire study: The SMART-Seq v4 Ultra Low Input RNA kit was used to prepare libraries from fractions with low cell numbers. Two healthy male donors, one aged 18 to 29 and one aged 30 to 40 years, were included in the cohort. Blood samples were taken at several timepoints before and after primary and secondary immunization, and bulk PBMC replicates and cell subsets were isolated. Bulk TCR alpha and beta repertoires were sequenced longitudinally to track T-cell clones before and after primary and booster YFV17D yellow fever vaccination.

The treatment or condition label, read with the paper, signifies: live attenuated yellow fever vaccine strain. At each blood-draw timepoint, two biological replicates of bulk PBMCs were obtained. PBMCs were isolated from peripheral blood using a standard Ficoll-Paque protocol. RNA was extracted with TriZol from bulk PBMCs, CD4 and CD8 fractions, and dextramer-positive and dextramer-negative fractions. What the authors observed across the whole study: FACS-sorted repertoires could contain abundant contaminating clonotypes from the bulk population, so computational filtering was required. The study included only a couple of donors, which limits how far the findings can be generalized. Most clones expanded after primary vaccination (approximately 96% of CD4 and roughly 90% of CD8) were re-detected after the booster, suggesting that broad memory maintenance occurred. The secondary T-cell response was found to be weaker but faster than the primary response, with a peak reached on day 5 rather than on day 15. A small fraction of clonotypes showed up in both the CD4 and CD8 compartments, probably as a result of convergent recombination.

Points on this clonotype: No antigen is known for it. No quality values exist for individual bases; no much larger clone is one base distant.

TCR cDNA was made using 5'RACE template switching, a step that added a universal primer site and unique molecular identifiers. cDNA synthesis was primed from both the TCR alpha and TCR beta constant segments. Libraries were amplified in two PCR steps, with sample barcodes and sequencing adapters added in the second step. Sequencing of the libraries was done on either Illumina HiSeq 2500 (2x100 bp) or NovaSeq (2x150 bp). Per the source publication's procedure: Reads were demultiplexed and collapsed into UMI consensus sequences with MIGEC, and V(D)J alignment was performed with MiXCR. Vaccine-responding clonotypes were defined with edgeR using replicate PBMC samples, requiring FDR below 0.01 and a log2 fold change above 5 up to day 15. Each bulk clonotype received a CD4 or CD8 identity based on whether the sequenced CD4 or CD8 repertoire contained that clonotype at higher abundance. TCRdb reran the public reads through fastp at Q25 and MiXCR, keeping productive beta chains. Under each unique CDR3 protein, matching rows form one entry showing the most common genes and DNA. TCRdb, not the authors, supplied the V and J calls. A total of about 630,000 distinct CDR3 sequences appear in this sample, 9% to 15% of them only once. Of the sample, approximately 15% falls within the top ten clones.

The germline V gene gives CDR1 as SQVTM and CDR2 as ANQGSEA. The CDR3 sequence holds 14 residues, the cysteine and phenylalanine included. Solely the CDR3 DNA is kept, with 42 bases framed from the first base. Deletion took 5 bases off V and 7 bases off J, with a span of 21 bases between the germline ends. The material was PBMCs, obtained on the day of the yellow fever booster vaccination. The sequence derives from a man aged 25 to 40 who received the YFV17D yellow fever vaccine. Rearrangement joined TRBV29-1 to TRBJ2-7; TRBD1 is a weak D gene call, 6 bases matching. The CDR3 region: CSVTSQGINREQYF. The bases read TGCAGCGTTACGAGTCAGGGGATTAATCGGGAGCAGTACTTC.